What follows are 5 T cell receptor beta chains derived from one specimen sequenced in a study of T cell responses to AZD1222 COVID-19 vaccine. Profiling relied on immunoSEQ multiplex PCR, and the TCRdb table lists in-frame clones only, not all of them. The table lists approximately 110,000 clones, around 89% of them singletons. The source was peripheral blood, collected on day 0 of AZD1222 vaccination. These receptors were taken from an adult in good health.

This clone was counted a single time. The chain carries TRBV5-1 and TRBJ1-1; unclear D gene. The V end lost 5 bases, the J end lost 1 base, and 6 bases lay between the germline ends. From germline, CDR1 is SGHRS and CDR2 YFSETQ. This CDR3 region has 12 residues. This CDR3 reads CASRAANTEAFF. The CDR3 DNA sequence: TGCGCCAGCAGAGCTGCGAACACTGAAGCTTTCTTT.

The rearrangement joins TRBV6-5 to TRBJ1-1, with a weak D call TRBD1 (5 bases). The V end was cut by 6 bases, the J end by 1 base, with 12 bases between. The germline CDR1 and CDR2 sequences are MNHEY and SVGAGI. This CDR3 has 14 amino acids. The CDR3: CASRGGWSNTEAFF. The CDR3 DNA reads as TGTGCCAGCAGGGGGGGATGGTCGAACACTGAAGCTTTCTTT.

The V and J genes are TRBV6-1 and TRBJ2-7, with 11 positions matching TRBD1. The CDR3 contains 18 residues. The ends lost 3 bases at V and 5 bases at J; junction bases unmatched: 15. Germline V gene lookup returns CDR1 MNHNS and CDR2 SASEGT. The CDR3 loop is CASSETTTGTGGGHEQYF. The CDR3 nucleotides read TGTGCCAGCAGTGAGACAACAACCGGGACAGGGGGAGGTCACGAGCAGTACTTC.

The chain is built from TRBV10-3 and TRBJ2-5, with a tentative D call TRBD1 (6 bases). The CDR3 runs to 15 residues. In germline, CDR1 is ENHRY, CDR2 SYGVKD. V lost 6 bases to trimming and J lost 2 bases, with 16 bases between them. Written as DNA, the CDR3 is TGTGCCATCAGGGGAACTACAGGGAGTCAAGAGACCCAGTACTTC. It codes for CAIRGTTGSQETQYF.

The chain joins TRBV5-5 to TRBJ2-1; the D gene is possibly TRBD1 (7 bases). Germline values: CDR1 SGHKS, CDR2 YYEKEE (reference sequence). The V end lost 6 bases, the J end lost 6 bases, and 13 bases lay between the germline ends. This CDR3 region has 13 residues. The CDR3 DNA reads TGTGCCAGCAACCAGGGGGGTTTCAATGAGCAGTTCTTC. This translates into CASNQGGFNEQFF.